This is a list of T cell receptor beta chains from one sample in a study of monozygotic twins with inflammatory bowel disease. Reprocessing the 5' RACE reads, TCRdb reports a single entry for every CDR3 protein and omits DNA. The sample table sets out under 350,000 distinct CDR3 sequences. Sequencing was done on a sample of blood. All receptors derive from a human donor with ulcerative colitis or Crohn's disease, or a healthy co-twin of an affected twin (not recorded which). CDR3s include the opening cysteine and the closing phenylalanine or tryptophan.

>TRBJ2-1|TRBV7-3
CASSPMSSSNEQFF
>TRBJ1-5|TRBV20-1
CSARNSGQSNQPQHF
>TRBJ1-2|TRBV25-1
CASSDRDRGSYGYTF
>TRBJ2-7|TRBV10-3
CAISGVAGGYEQYF
>TRBJ2-5|TRBV6-1
CASAVGGVQETQYF
>TRBJ1-1|TRBV7-2
CASSSGQINTEAFF
>TRBJ2-1|TRBV4-1
CASSQGGNGWSSYNEQFF
>TRBJ1-5|TRBV19
CASRSRGPERYSNQPQHF
>TRBJ2-3|TRBV18
CASSPAISTDTQYF
>TRBJ2-5|TRBV5-1
CASRHGQQMYQETQYF
>TRBJ2-7|TRBV3-1
CASGWGQVIYEQYF
>TRBJ2-3|TRBV12-3/TRBV12-4
CASSLERTGRRDTQYF
>TRBJ2-3|TRBV24-1
CATSSTSADTQYF
>TRBJ2-7|TRBV7-8
CASSLAALNEHEQYF
>TRBJ1-1|TRBV12-3/TRBV12-4
CASETTLNTEAFF
>TRBJ1-1|TRBV6-5
CASSYGTGGDTEAFF
>TRBJ1-5|TRBV30
CAYSISNQPQHF
>TRBJ1-1|TRBV5-1
CASSRTGNDEAFF
>TRBJ2-2|TRBV12-3/TRBV12-4
CASSFPWTANTGELFF
>TRBJ1-5|TRBV4-3
CASSQDTLNPQHF
>TRBJ2-1|TRBV5-8
CASSLTTGTGYNEQFF
>TRBJ2-3|TRBV5-6
CASSSPGGATDTQYF
>TRBJ2-7|TRBV4-1
CASSQGPSSYEQYF
>TRBJ1-5|TRBV18
CASSPKDLGINQPQHF
>TRBJ1-5|TRBV5-1
CASSLDGSRNQPQHF
>TRBJ2-1|TRBV5-1
CASSLALDNEQFF
>TRBJ1-5|TRBV6-4
CASSPTGLAQPQHF
>TRBJ1-2|TRBV28
CASSTGNGRDSGGYTF
>TRBJ2-1|TRBV18
CASSPGRGAYNEQFF